This section outlines one TCR beta chain sequence together with its context. There is no known antigen for this receptor. Base qualities were left out, and no much larger clone turns up one base away. Library generation was performed with the immunoSEQ multiplex PCR assay. Sourced from immuneACCESS, this table was stored by TCRdb with only in-frame sequences that have V and J called. A share of the clones is absent; for the studies checked, an unresolved V gene accounts for under half, and the remainder has no known explanation. The sample records 130,000 or so clones, about 90% of which are singletons. The ten largest clones represent about 2.7% of the sample. These data belong to a study of control samples from healthy donors and cancer patients (dated by TCRdb to 2020 to 2021). The germline V gene encodes CDR1 SNHLY and CDR2 FYNNEI. Trimming takes 3 bases from V and 0 bases from J, and the germline ends sit 6 bases apart. There are 15 amino acids in the CDR3, from cysteine to phenylalanine inclusive. Kept here is only the CDR3 DNA, which spans 45 bases and is read in frame from base 1.

This chain is built from TRBV2 and TRBJ1-6, with the D segment identity uncertain. Sequencing input: blood. The clonotype was recovered from a man aged 55 to 69 in good health. The CDR3: CASSEESSYNSPLHF. The nucleotide sequence is given as TGTGCCAGCAGTGAGGAGAGCTCCTATAATTCACCCCTCCACTTT.